These T cell receptor beta chains were read from a single sample in a study of blood T cell repertoires in COVID-19. Clones were sequenced by immunoSEQ multiplex PCR, and TCRdb holds only the in-frame ones, with some missing. This sample has 110,000 to 150,000 clones, with approximately 80% found just once. What was sequenced was peripheral blood. The receptors shown here come from a woman in her sixties or seventies with acute or convalescent COVID-19. CDR3s include the opening cysteine and the closing phenylalanine or tryptophan. The order of the fields is J gene, V gene, D gene, clone size, CDR3 DNA, CDR3 protein. The D gene is left open where the match is weak. Size is omitted from some rows. Given values are once, few, many or a class for expanded clones.

j_gene: TRBJ1-1
v_gene: TRBV7-9
d_gene: TRBD1
abundance: .
CDR3nt: TGTGCCAGCAGCTTAGTACAGGGGGCGCGAACTGAAGCTTTCTTT
CDR3aa: CASSLVQGARTEAFF

j_gene: TRBJ2-5
v_gene: TRBV7-2
d_gene: .
abundance: .
CDR3nt: TGTGCCAGCAGCTCCCGGGGTAGCAGGACCCAGTACTTC
CDR3aa: CASSSRGSRTQYF

j_gene: TRBJ2-2
v_gene: TRBV28
d_gene: TRBD2
abundance: .
CDR3nt: TGTGCCAGCACCCTTCGAAGCGGGAGCCGTACCGGGGAGCTGTTTTTT
CDR3aa: CASTLRSGSRTGELFF

j_gene: TRBJ1-2
v_gene: TRBV5-1
d_gene: .
abundance: .
CDR3nt: TGCGCCAGCAGCTGGGGCTCCGGGACACATAACTATGGCTACACCTTC
CDR3aa: CASSWGSGTHNYGYTF

j_gene: TRBJ2-5
v_gene: TRBV19
d_gene: TRBD2
abundance: once
CDR3nt: TGTGCCAGTAGTATGTGGACTAGCGGAAATCAAGAGACCCAGTACTTC
CDR3aa: CASSMWTSGNQETQYF

j_gene: TRBJ2-7
v_gene: TRBV29-1
d_gene: .
abundance: .
CDR3nt: TGCAGCGTTGCGTACCGACAGCCGGCCGACGAGCAGTACTTC
CDR3aa: CSVAYRQPADEQYF

j_gene: TRBJ1-2
v_gene: TRBV28
d_gene: .
abundance: once
CDR3nt: TGTGCCAGCAGCCCCGACAGATTCTACACCTTC
CDR3aa: CASSPDRFYTF

j_gene: TRBJ1-2
v_gene: TRBV6-5
d_gene: .
abundance: .
CDR3nt: TGTGCCAGCAGTCCTAATACAGGGAAGGGTGGCTACACCTTC
CDR3aa: CASSPNTGKGGYTF

j_gene: TRBJ1-2
v_gene: TRBV3-1/TRBV3-2
d_gene: TRBD1
abundance: .
CDR3nt: TGTGCCAGCAGCCAACAACCGGGACAGCGGAAGTATGGCTACACCTTC
CDR3aa: CASSQQPGQRKYGYTF

j_gene: TRBJ2-7
v_gene: TRBV14
d_gene: .
abundance: few
CDR3nt: TGTGCCAGCAGCCGCGCCCCGACAGGTCGGATTTCCTACGAGCAGTACTTC
CDR3aa: CASSRAPTGRISYEQYF

j_gene: TRBJ1-2
v_gene: TRBV6-6
d_gene: TRBD1
abundance: .
CDR3nt: TGTGCCAGCAGTTACCCGGACAGGGGGAACTATGGCTACACCTTC
CDR3aa: CASSYPDRGNYGYTF

j_gene: TRBJ1-4
v_gene: TRBV28
d_gene: TRBD1
abundance: .
CDR3nt: TGTGCCAGCAGCCAGGAGGGAAGGGGGCAAGAAAAACTGTTTTTT
CDR3aa: CASSQEGRGQEKLFF

j_gene: TRBJ2-7
v_gene: TRBV9
d_gene: TRBD1
abundance: .
CDR3nt: TGTGCCAGCAGCGTCGGAGGGACAGGCCTACTTTACGAGCAGTACTTC
CDR3aa: CASSVGGTGLLYEQYF

j_gene: TRBJ2-1
v_gene: TRBV28
d_gene: TRBD2
abundance: few
CDR3nt: TGTGCCAGCAGTTTATCACTAGCGGGAGGTTACAATGAGCAGTTCTTC
CDR3aa: CASSLSLAGGYNEQFF

j_gene: TRBJ2-3
v_gene: TRBV6-4
d_gene: TRBD2
abundance: .
CDR3nt: TGTGCCAGCAGTGACCCTTACTTAGCGGGAAGTACTTTCCCAGATACGCAGTATTTT
CDR3aa: CASSDPYLAGSTFPDTQYF

j_gene: TRBJ2-7
v_gene: TRBV5-4
d_gene: .
abundance: .
CDR3nt: TGTGCCAGCAGCTCGGGAGACCTACCCTACGAGCAGTACTTC
CDR3aa: CASSSGDLPYEQYF

j_gene: TRBJ1-2
v_gene: TRBV18
d_gene: TRBD1
abundance: .
CDR3nt: TGTGCCAGCTCACCAGGACAGGGTCAAGACTATGGCTACACCTTC
CDR3aa: CASSPGQGQDYGYTF

j_gene: TRBJ2-1
v_gene: TRBV11-3
d_gene: .
abundance: .
CDR3nt: TGTGCCAGCAGCCCTCGAGGAACCTACAATGAGCAGTTCTTC
CDR3aa: CASSPRGTYNEQFF

j_gene: TRBJ1-1
v_gene: TRBV4-1
d_gene: TRBD1
abundance: .
CDR3nt: TGCGCCAGCAGCCAACTCACCACAGGGGTAAACACTGAAGCTTTCTTT
CDR3aa: CASSQLTTGVNTEAFF

j_gene: TRBJ2-7
v_gene: TRBV5-8
d_gene: TRBD1
abundance: .
CDR3nt: TGTGCCAGCAGCTTCGGGACAGGGATCGCCGAGCAGTACTTC
CDR3aa: CASSFGTGIAEQYF

j_gene: TRBJ2-5
v_gene: TRBV5-1
d_gene: .
abundance: .
CDR3nt: TGCGCCAGCAGCTTGGATCGCGGACAAGAGACCCAGTACTTC
CDR3aa: CASSLDRGQETQYF

j_gene: TRBJ1-1
v_gene: TRBV19
d_gene: .
abundance: .
CDR3nt: TGTGCCAGTAGTATCGTTGTGGGCAGCACTGAAGCTTTCTTT
CDR3aa: CASSIVVGSTEAFF

j_gene: TRBJ2-7
v_gene: TRBV11-2
d_gene: .
abundance: .
CDR3nt: TGTGCCAGCAGCTTCGCGAGCATCGGGTACGAGCAGTACTTC
CDR3aa: CASSFASIGYEQYF

j_gene: TRBJ1-5
v_gene: TRBV5-1
d_gene: .
abundance: .
CDR3nt: TGCGCCAGCAGCGCAGGGGCCAATCAGCCCCAGCATTTT
CDR3aa: CASSAGANQPQHF

j_gene: TRBJ1-1
v_gene: TRBV7-9
d_gene: .
abundance: .
CDR3nt: TGTGCCAGCAGCTTAGCGGAGGGTGCTGGCACTGAAGCTTTCTTT
CDR3aa: CASSLAEGAGTEAFF

j_gene: TRBJ2-1
v_gene: TRBV25-1
d_gene: TRBD2
abundance: .
CDR3nt: TGTGCCAGCCAACGGGGACTAGCGGGGAGGGACGGTGAGCAGTTCTTC
CDR3aa: CASQRGLAGRDGEQFF

j_gene: TRBJ2-1
v_gene: TRBV11-2
d_gene: TRBD2
abundance: .
CDR3nt: TGTGCCAGCAGTTTGGGAGCGGGAGGCCTCGGGGGTGAGCAGTTCTTC
CDR3aa: CASSLGAGGLGGEQFF

j_gene: TRBJ2-7
v_gene: TRBV30
d_gene: TRBD2
abundance: .
CDR3nt: TGTGCCTGGACTAGCGGCGCCGGGTACGAGCAGTACTTC
CDR3aa: CAWTSGAGYEQYF

j_gene: TRBJ2-1
v_gene: TRBV4-2
d_gene: .
abundance: .
CDR3nt: TGTGCCAGCAGCCAAGTAAGCGGTCTAGGCAATGAGCAGTTCTTC
CDR3aa: CASSQVSGLGNEQFF

j_gene: TRBJ1-5
v_gene: TRBV27
d_gene: TRBD1
abundance: .
CDR3nt: TGTGCCAGCAGTTTAACGCCTGACAGGGCTAGGAATCAGCCCCAGCATTTT
CDR3aa: CASSLTPDRARNQPQHF

j_gene: TRBJ2-3
v_gene: TRBV2
d_gene: TRBD2
abundance: .
CDR3nt: TGTGCCAGCAAGGGGTTCGGACTAGCGGGAGGGACTAGCACAGATACGCAGTATTTT
CDR3aa: CASKGFGLAGGTSTDTQYF

j_gene: TRBJ1-5
v_gene: TRBV7-9
d_gene: TRBD1
abundance: .
CDR3nt: TGTGCCAGCAGTTCTCTGACAGGGGGCGGCAATCAGCCCCAGCATTTT
CDR3aa: CASSSLTGGGNQPQHF

j_gene: TRBJ1-5
v_gene: TRBV19
d_gene: TRBD1
abundance: .
CDR3nt: TGTGCCAGTAGTTTTGGGTACAGGGGTCATGATCAGCCCCAGCATTTT
CDR3aa: CASSFGYRGHDQPQHF

j_gene: TRBJ2-3
v_gene: TRBV20-1
d_gene: TRBD2
abundance: .
CDR3nt: TGCAGTGCTAGTAAGACTAGCGGGAAGGATACGCAGTATTTT
CDR3aa: CSASKTSGKDTQYF

j_gene: TRBJ2-6
v_gene: TRBV5-1
d_gene: .
abundance: .
CDR3nt: TGCGCCAGCAGAGGAGTCTCTGGGGCCAACGTCCTGACTTTC
CDR3aa: CASRGVSGANVLTF

j_gene: TRBJ2-5
v_gene: TRBV5-8
d_gene: TRBD1
abundance: few
CDR3nt: TGTGCCAGCAGCTTGTACAGGGGATGGGAGACCCAGTACTTC
CDR3aa: CASSLYRGWETQYF

j_gene: TRBJ1-2
v_gene: TRBV2
d_gene: .
abundance: .
CDR3nt: TGTGCCAGCATGGTGGGAGAGGTGTATGGCTACACCTTC
CDR3aa: CASMVGEVYGYTF

j_gene: TRBJ1-6
v_gene: TRBV5-1
d_gene: TRBD1
abundance: .
CDR3nt: TGCGCCAGCAGCTTACAGGGGGCTTCACCCCTCCACTTT
CDR3aa: CASSLQGASPLHF

j_gene: TRBJ2-1
v_gene: TRBV11-2
d_gene: TRBD2
abundance: .
CDR3nt: TGTGCCAGCAGCTCTGGAGCGGGAGGGGGATCCTACAATGAGCAGTTCTTC
CDR3aa: CASSSGAGGGSYNEQFF

j_gene: TRBJ2-1
v_gene: TRBV19
d_gene: TRBD1
abundance: once
CDR3nt: TGTGCCAGTAGGGCAGGGGGCCTTCGAAATGAGCAGTTCTTC
CDR3aa: CASRAGGLRNEQFF

j_gene: TRBJ1-2
v_gene: TRBV19
d_gene: .
abundance: .
CDR3nt: TGTGCCAGTGGGCAGGTGTATGGCTACACCTTC
CDR3aa: CASGQVYGYTF

j_gene: TRBJ2-1
v_gene: TRBV19
d_gene: TRBD2
abundance: .
CDR3nt: TGTGCCAGTAGAACCGGGACTAGTTCCCTGAATGAGCAGTTCTTC
CDR3aa: CASRTGTSSLNEQFF

j_gene: TRBJ2-7
v_gene: TRBV3-1/TRBV3-2
d_gene: TRBD2
abundance: .
CDR3nt: TGTGCCAGCAGCCAAGGTTCCGGGAGGGCCTACGAGCAGTACTTC
CDR3aa: CASSQGSGRAYEQYF

j_gene: TRBJ2-3
v_gene: TRBV19
d_gene: .
abundance: .
CDR3nt: TGTGCCAGTAGAGCCGCAGATACGCAGTATTTT
CDR3aa: CASRAADTQYF

j_gene: TRBJ1-5
v_gene: TRBV18
d_gene: .
abundance: .
CDR3nt: TGTGCCAGCTCAGGGCGGGGTACCTTGAGCAATCAGCCCCAGCATTTT
CDR3aa: CASSGRGTLSNQPQHF

j_gene: TRBJ1-5
v_gene: TRBV7-8
d_gene: TRBD1
abundance: .
CDR3nt: TGTGCCAGCAGCAACCTGGACAGGGGGTATAGCAATCAGCCCCAGCATTTT
CDR3aa: CASSNLDRGYSNQPQHF

j_gene: TRBJ2-7
v_gene: TRBV19
d_gene: .
abundance: .
CDR3nt: TGTGCCAGTAGTCCCGGCGGGTCACACGTTTACGAGCAGTACTTC
CDR3aa: CASSPGGSHVYEQYF

j_gene: TRBJ1-5
v_gene: TRBV6-5
d_gene: .
abundance: .
CDR3nt: TGTGCCAGCAGCCCACAGTTAAATCAGCCCCAGCATTTT
CDR3aa: CASSPQLNQPQHF

j_gene: TRBJ2-1
v_gene: TRBV4-1
d_gene: TRBD2
abundance: .
CDR3nt: TGCGCCAGCAGCCCCAATGTAGCGGGAGCGAGGTTCTTC
CDR3aa: CASSPNVAGARFF

j_gene: TRBJ1-4
v_gene: TRBV5-1
d_gene: TRBD1
abundance: .
CDR3nt: TGCGCCAGCAGCGCGTTACAGGGGCGGAATGAAAAACTGTTTTTT
CDR3aa: CASSALQGRNEKLFF

j_gene: TRBJ1-1
v_gene: TRBV7-9
d_gene: .
abundance: few
CDR3nt: TGTGCCAGCAGTCCAACCGGGAACATGAACACTGAAGCTTTCTTT
CDR3aa: CASSPTGNMNTEAFF

j_gene: TRBJ1-4
v_gene: TRBV7-9
d_gene: .
abundance: .
CDR3nt: TGTGCCAGCAGCTTAGAAGGGGCAACTAATGAAAAACTGTTTTTT
CDR3aa: CASSLEGATNEKLFF

j_gene: TRBJ2-1
v_gene: TRBV9
d_gene: TRBD2
abundance: .
CDR3nt: TGTGCCAGCAGTAAGAGCGGGAGCTCCTACAATGAGCAGTTCTTC
CDR3aa: CASSKSGSSYNEQFF

j_gene: TRBJ2-7
v_gene: TRBV10-2
d_gene: TRBD2
abundance: .
CDR3nt: TGCGCCAGCACCCCTGAAGCGGGACCTTCCTACGAGCAGTACTTC
CDR3aa: CASTPEAGPSYEQYF

j_gene: TRBJ1-2
v_gene: TRBV29-1
d_gene: .
abundance: .
CDR3nt: TGCAGCGTTTACAATGAGGGCCGTGGCGGCTACACCTTC
CDR3aa: CSVYNEGRGGYTF

j_gene: TRBJ2-5
v_gene: TRBV7-7
d_gene: TRBD2
abundance: .
CDR3nt: TGTGCCAGCAGCCCCGGACTAGCGGCCGAGACCCAGTACTTC
CDR3aa: CASSPGLAAETQYF

j_gene: TRBJ2-1
v_gene: TRBV7-9
d_gene: TRBD2
abundance: .
CDR3nt: TGTGCCAGCAGCCTCGAATTTAAGCGGGAGGGCCGGGTCTTC
CDR3aa: CASSLEFKREGRVF

j_gene: TRBJ1-1
v_gene: TRBV6-5
d_gene: .
abundance: .
CDR3nt: TGTGCCAGCAGTTTACAGGGTAGGAACACTGAAGCTTTCTTT
CDR3aa: CASSLQGRNTEAFF

j_gene: TRBJ2-5
v_gene: TRBV6-5
d_gene: TRBD2
abundance: .
CDR3nt: TGTGCCAGCAATTCCTGGGGGGGGGAGACCCAGTACTTC
CDR3aa: CASNSWGGETQYF

j_gene: TRBJ2-7
v_gene: TRBV29-1
d_gene: TRBD2
abundance: few
CDR3nt: TGCAGCGTTGTACGTGGACTAGCGGGCGCCTACGAGCAGTACTTC
CDR3aa: CSVVRGLAGAYEQYF